This T cell receptor (beta chain) was captured by sequencing in a study of T cells in narcolepsy. V dropped 2 bases and J dropped 2 bases, with 16 bases sitting between them. Germline-derived CDR1 and CDR2 are SGHDT and YYEEEE. The CDR3 covers 16 residues. This table comes from immunoSEQ multiplex PCR, and its TCRdb copy is limited to in-frame clones, with some not included. The data show over 15,000 clones, approximately 83% seen once. This clone occurred a few times. The sample was memory (CD45RA-) CD4+ T cells from blood. This sequence joins TRBV5-6 and TRBJ1-1, with D unresolved. The receptor comes from a human donor in good health. In DNA form, the CDR3 reads TGTGCCAGCAGCTTCAGACCCGAAGCGGGTAACACTGAAGCTTTCTTT. Translating gives CASSFRPEAGNTEAFF.